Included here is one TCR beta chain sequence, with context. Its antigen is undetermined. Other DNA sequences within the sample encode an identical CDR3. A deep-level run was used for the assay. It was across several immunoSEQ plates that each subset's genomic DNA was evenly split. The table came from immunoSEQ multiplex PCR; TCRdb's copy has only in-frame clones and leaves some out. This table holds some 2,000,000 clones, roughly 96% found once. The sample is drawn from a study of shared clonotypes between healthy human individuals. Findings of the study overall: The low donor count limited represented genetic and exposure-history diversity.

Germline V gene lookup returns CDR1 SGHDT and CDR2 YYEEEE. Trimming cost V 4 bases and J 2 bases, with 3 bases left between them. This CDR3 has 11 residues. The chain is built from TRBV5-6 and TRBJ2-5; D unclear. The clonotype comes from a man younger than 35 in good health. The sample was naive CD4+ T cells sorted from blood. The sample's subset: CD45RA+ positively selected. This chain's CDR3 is CASSLQETQYF. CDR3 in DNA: TGTGCCAGCAGCCTTCAAGAGACCCAGTACTTC.